This T cell receptor (beta chain) was found in a study of T cell responses to AZD1222 COVID-19 vaccine. Whole-study findings and limits: Donors were mostly white British, more females; clonal diversity possibly underestimated. Breadth and depth of Spike-specific TCRs rose after two AZD1222 doses. In all cases, repertoires were sampled only after the peak T cell response.

Per germline, CDR1 GTSNPN and CDR2 SVGIG (reference sequence). The CDR3 has 12 residues. V gave up 4 bases and J gave up 8 bases; unmatched junction bases: 6. TCRdb keeps only in-frame clones here, not all; method: immunoSEQ multiplex PCR. In the table there are 150,000 or so clones, around 90% of which are singletons. Notes on this clone: As yet, its antigen is unknown.

The TCR was taken from an adult who received the AZD1222 COVID-19 vaccine. The chain is built from TRBV30 and TRBJ1-2, with 8 bases that match TRBD1. The material sequenced was peripheral blood, taken 28 days after the second AZD1222 dose. CDR3 DNA: TGTGCCTGGAAAGGACAGGGAGGGGGCTACACCTTC. It codes for CAWKGQGGGYTF.